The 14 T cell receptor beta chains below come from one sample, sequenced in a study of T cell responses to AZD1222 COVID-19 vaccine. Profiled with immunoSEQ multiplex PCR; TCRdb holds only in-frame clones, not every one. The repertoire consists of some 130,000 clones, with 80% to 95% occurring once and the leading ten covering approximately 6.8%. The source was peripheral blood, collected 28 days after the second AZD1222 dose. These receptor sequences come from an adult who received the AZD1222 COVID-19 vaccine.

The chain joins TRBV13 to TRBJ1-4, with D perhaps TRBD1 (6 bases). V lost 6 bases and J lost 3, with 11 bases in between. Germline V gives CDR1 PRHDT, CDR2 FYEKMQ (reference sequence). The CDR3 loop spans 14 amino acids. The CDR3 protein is CASRESGANEKLFF. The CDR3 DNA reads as TGTGCCAGCAGGGAGTCAGGGGCTAATGAAAAACTGTTTTTT.

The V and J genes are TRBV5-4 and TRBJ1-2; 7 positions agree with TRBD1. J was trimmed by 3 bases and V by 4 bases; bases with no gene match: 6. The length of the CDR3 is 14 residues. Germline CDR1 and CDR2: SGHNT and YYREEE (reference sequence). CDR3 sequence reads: CASSQNRGDYGYTF. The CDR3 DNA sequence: TGTGCCAGCAGCCAAAACAGGGGTGACTATGGCTACACCTTC. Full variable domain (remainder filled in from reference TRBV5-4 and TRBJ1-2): ETGVTQSPTHLIKTRGQQVTLRCSSQSGHNTVSWYQQALGQGPQFIFQYYREEENGRGNFPPRFSGLQFPNYSSELNVNALELDDSALYLCASSQNRGDYGYTFGSGTRLTVV.

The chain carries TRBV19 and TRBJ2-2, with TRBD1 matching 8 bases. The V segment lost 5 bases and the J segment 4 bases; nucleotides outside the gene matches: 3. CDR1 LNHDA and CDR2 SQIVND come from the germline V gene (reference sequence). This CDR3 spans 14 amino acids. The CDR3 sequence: CASSSGGITGELFF. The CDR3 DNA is TGTGCCAGTAGTTCAGGGGGCATCACCGGGGAGCTGTTTTTT.

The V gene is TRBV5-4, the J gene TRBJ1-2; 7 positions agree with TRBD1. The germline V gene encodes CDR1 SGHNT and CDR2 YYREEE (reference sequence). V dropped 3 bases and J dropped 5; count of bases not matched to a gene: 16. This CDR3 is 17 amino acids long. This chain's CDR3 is CASSSGDRGSPSYGYTF. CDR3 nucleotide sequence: TGTGCCAGCAGCTCGGGGGACAGAGGGAGTCCGTCGTATGGCTACACCTTC.

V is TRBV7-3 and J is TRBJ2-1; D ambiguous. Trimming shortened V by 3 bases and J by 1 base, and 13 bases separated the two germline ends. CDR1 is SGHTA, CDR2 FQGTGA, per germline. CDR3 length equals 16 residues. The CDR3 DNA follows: TGTGCCAGCAGCTTTAATACCGCAGGTTCCTACAATGAGCAGTTCTTC. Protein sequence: CASSFNTAGSYNEQFF.

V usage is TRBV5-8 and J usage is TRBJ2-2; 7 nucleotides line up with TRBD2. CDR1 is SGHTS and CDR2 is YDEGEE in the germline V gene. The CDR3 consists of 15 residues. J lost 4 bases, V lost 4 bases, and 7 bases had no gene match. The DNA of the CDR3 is TGTGCCAGCAGCGCCCGGACTAGATCCACCGGGGAGCTGTTTTTT. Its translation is CASSARTRSTGELFF.

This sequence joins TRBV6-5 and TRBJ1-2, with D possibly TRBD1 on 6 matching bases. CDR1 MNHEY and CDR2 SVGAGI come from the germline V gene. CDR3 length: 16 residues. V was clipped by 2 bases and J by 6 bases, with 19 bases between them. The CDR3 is CASSYSSGAQWNGYTF. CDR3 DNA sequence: TGTGCCAGCAGTTACAGTTCGGGGGCGCAGTGGAATGGCTACACCTTC.

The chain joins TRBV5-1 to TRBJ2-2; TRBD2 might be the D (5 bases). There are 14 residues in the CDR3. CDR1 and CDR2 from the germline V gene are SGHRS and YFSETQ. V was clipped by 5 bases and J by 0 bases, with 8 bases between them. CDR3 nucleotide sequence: TGCGCCAGCAGACCGGGGTCGAACACCGGGGAGCTGTTTTTT. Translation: CASRPGSNTGELFF.

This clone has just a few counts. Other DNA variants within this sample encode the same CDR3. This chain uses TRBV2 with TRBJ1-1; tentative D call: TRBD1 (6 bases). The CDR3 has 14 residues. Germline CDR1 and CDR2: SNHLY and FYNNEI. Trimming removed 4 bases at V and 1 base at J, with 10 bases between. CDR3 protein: CASSGGQRNTEAFF. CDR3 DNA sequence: TGTGCCAGCAGTGGAGGACAGCGGAACACTGAAGCTTTCTTT.

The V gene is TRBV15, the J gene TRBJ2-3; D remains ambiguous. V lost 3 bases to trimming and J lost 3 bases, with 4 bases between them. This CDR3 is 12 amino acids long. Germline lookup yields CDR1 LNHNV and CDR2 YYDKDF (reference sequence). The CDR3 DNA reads TGTGCCACCAGCAGGCTAACAGATACGCAGTATTTT. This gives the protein CATSRLTDTQYF.

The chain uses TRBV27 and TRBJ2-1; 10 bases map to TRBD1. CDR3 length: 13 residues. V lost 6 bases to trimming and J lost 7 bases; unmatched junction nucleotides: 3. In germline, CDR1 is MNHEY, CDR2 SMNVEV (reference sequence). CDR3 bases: TGTGCCAGCAGGAGACAGGGGGCTAATGAGCAGTTCTTC. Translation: CASRRQGANEQFF.

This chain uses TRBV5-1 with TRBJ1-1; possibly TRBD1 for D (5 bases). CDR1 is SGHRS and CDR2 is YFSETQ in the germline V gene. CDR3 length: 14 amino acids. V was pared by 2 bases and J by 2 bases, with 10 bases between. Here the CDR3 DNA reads TGCGCCAGCAGCTTTGCGGACACTAACACTGAAGCTTTCTTT. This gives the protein CASSFADTNTEAFF.

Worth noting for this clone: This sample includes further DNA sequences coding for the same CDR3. In nucleotides, the CDR3 is TGTGCCAGCAGCTTGCGGGGGGCTGGAAACACCATATATTTT. Residues: CASSLRGAGNTIYF. The chain is built from TRBV5-4 and TRBJ1-3, with D possibly matching TRBD1 (5 bases). The CDR3 loop spans 14 amino acids. V lost 1 base to trimming and J lost 2 bases, with 7 bases between them. Germline V lookup: CDR1 SGHNT, CDR2 YYREEE (reference sequence).

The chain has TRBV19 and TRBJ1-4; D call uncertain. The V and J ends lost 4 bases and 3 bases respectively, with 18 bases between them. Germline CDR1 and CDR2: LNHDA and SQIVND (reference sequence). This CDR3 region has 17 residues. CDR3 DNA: TGTGCCAGTAGTACCGGCCCACGTCTTTTCTCTAATGAAAAACTGTTTTTT. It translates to CASSTGPRLFSNEKLFF.